This T cell receptor (beta chain) was recorded in a study of CD8 T cells in Susac syndrome. Random hexamers were used to reverse transcribe an amount of about 0.5 to 1 ug RNA. TCRdb reanalysed the immunoSEQ multiplex PCR reads using MiXCR and keeps one entry per CDR3 protein. The sample lists around 170,000 distinct CDR3 sequences, around 95% seen once, with 0.15% to 0.2% in the top ten. TCR beta sequencing was performed on blood CD8+ and CD4+ T cells. CDR1 is MNHEY and CDR2 is SMNVEV in the germline V gene (reference sequence). This CDR3 has 12 residues. Trimming removed 7 bases from V and 4 bases from J, with 10 bases in between.

This chain links TRBV27 with TRBJ1-1; D is undetermined. This receptor was identified in a human donor with multiple sclerosis. Material: CD8+ T cells from PBMCs. This CDR3 reads CASTDGGTEAFF. The CDR3, as DNA: TGTGCCAGCACAGACGGTGGCACTGAAGCTTTCTTT.